A single T cell receptor (beta chain) is shown here with its context. Its cognate antigen has yet to be identified. Within one base of it there is no much larger clone, and no base qualities were kept. Each clonotype received, on average, 10x coverage in deep resolution sequencing performed on a MiSeq, where the target depth lay between 1 in 1 million and 1 in 200,000 T cells. The immunoSEQ hsTCRB Kit was used to generate the TCR beta libraries. In the original analysis: ImmunoSEQ Data Assistant and ImmunoSEQ Analyzer were used for data analysis, and V, D and J genes were assigned according to IMGT definitions. Clonality, with values ranging from 0 to 1, was calculated as one minus the normalized Shannon entropy of productive rearrangement frequencies. Public clonotype analysis was restricted to overrepresented clonotypes comprising at least 0.05% of each patient's repertoire. About a dozen age-matched healthy donor repertoires from immuneACCESS served as clonality controls. The clones in this table, taken by TCRdb from immuneACCESS, are in-frame only. Not every clone is retained; where verified, under half of the shortfall comes from an unresolved V gene, and the cause of the rest is unknown. Clonal size and the V and J genes are those of that table, whereas D and trimming came from the DNA. The sample table lists 110,000 to 150,000 clones, 60% to 85% of them with a count of one. 5.1% of the sample is in the top ten clones.

This sample is drawn from a study of cytotoxic CD8 clonotypes in ibrutinib-treated CLL listed by TCRdb under 2021. General notes on the study: The cohort had ten to twelve relapsed/refractory and approximately 15 treatment-naive patients; 17 to 18 were IGHV unmutated. Partial responses were observed in roughly 24 patients and complete responses in 2; after a median follow-up of 68 months, remission was maintained in some 14 patients and progression was observed in about twelve. Samples at response were collected after a median of about 12 months of treatment, with a range of about 6 to 40 months. An average of 255,043 productive templates and about 100,000 productive rearrangements was obtained per sample. Longitudinal samples were obtainable from about 30% of the roughly 90 participants in the trial. Cryopreserved peripheral blood mononuclear cells were collected at three points: before therapy, at response, and at either sustained remission or disease progression. Every remission and progressive disease sample was obtained while ibrutinib was still being received by the patients. The full study reports these points: Public clonotypes were found to be uncommon and were observed to contract or remain stable during treatment; the increase in clonality was shown to reflect expansion of private clonotypes at ibrutinib response. Clonality increased at ibrutinib response, stayed stable in sustained remission, and fell back toward baseline at progression. Lymph node repertoires were not examined, and the timing of sampling was not matched between patients in sustained remission and those whose disease progressed. At baseline, clonality was higher than in age-matched healthy donors and showed a strong correlation with circulating CD8+ T-cell counts.

What this sample's time point label stands for: roughly 2 years on ibrutinib. For TCR beta library preparation, roughly 2.2 micrograms of genomic DNA was extracted from cryopreserved PBMCs. Longitudinal blood samples from CLL patients receiving ibrutinib monotherapy were subjected to high-throughput TCR beta sequencing. The patients took part in an open-label, single-center phase 2 trial of ibrutinib monotherapy. Relative to germline, V is missing 0 bases and J is missing 7 bases, with 3 bases of the junction outside any gene match. The CDR3 covers 14 residues, taking in both the cysteine and the phenylalanine. CDR3 DNA only is kept here, 42 bases in frame from base 1. CDR1 is given as SGHDT and CDR2 as YYEEEE, both from the germline V gene.

The material was PBMCs, obtained after 24 months of ibrutinib treatment. The receptor comes from a human donor with chronic lymphocytic leukemia. The sequence joins TRBV5-6 to TRBJ2-7, with 11 bases in between that match TRBD1. The DNA sequence reads TGTGCCAGCAGCTTGGGGACAGGGGGCCGGGAGCAGTACTTC. This encodes CASSLGTGGREQYF.